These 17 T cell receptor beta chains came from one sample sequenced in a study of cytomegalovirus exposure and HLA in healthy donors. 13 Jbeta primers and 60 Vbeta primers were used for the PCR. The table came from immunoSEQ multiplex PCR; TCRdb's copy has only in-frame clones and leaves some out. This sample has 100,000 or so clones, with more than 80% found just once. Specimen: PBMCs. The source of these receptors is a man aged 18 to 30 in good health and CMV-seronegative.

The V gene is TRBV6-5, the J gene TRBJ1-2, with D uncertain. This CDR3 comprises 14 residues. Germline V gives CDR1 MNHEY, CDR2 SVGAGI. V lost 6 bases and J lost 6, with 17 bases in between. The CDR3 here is CASSLLGLGDGYTF. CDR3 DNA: TGTGCCAGCAGCCTCCTTGGACTCGGGGATGGCTACACCTTC.

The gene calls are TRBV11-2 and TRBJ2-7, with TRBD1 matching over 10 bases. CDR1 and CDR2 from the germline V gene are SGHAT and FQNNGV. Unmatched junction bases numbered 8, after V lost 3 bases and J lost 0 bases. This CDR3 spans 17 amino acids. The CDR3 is CASSFPKGQGPSYEQYF. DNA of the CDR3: TGTGCCAGCAGCTTTCCCAAGGGACAGGGGCCCTCCTACGAGCAGTACTTC.

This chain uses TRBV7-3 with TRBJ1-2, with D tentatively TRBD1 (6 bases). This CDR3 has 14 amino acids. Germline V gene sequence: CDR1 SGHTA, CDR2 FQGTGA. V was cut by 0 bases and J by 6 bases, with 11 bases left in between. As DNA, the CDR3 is TGTGCCAGCAGCTTAACAGGGGGTGATGATGGCTACACCTTC. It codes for CASSLTGGDDGYTF.

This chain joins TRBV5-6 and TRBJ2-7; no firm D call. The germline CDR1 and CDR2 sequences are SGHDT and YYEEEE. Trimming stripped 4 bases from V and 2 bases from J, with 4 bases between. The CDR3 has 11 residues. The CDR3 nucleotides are TGTGCCAGCAGCGAGACCTACGAGCAGTACTTC. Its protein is CASSETYEQYF. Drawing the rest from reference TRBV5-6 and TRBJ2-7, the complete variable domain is DAGVTQSPTHLIKTRGQQVTLRCSPKSGHDTVSWYQQALGQGPQFIFQYYEEEERQRGNFPDRFSGHQFPNYSSELNVNALLLGDSALYLCASSETYEQYFGPGTRLTVT.

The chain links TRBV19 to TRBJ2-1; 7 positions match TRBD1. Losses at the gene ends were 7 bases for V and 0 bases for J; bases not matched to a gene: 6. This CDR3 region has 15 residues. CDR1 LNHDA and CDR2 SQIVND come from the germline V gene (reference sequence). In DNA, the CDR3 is TGTGCCAGTACCGTCGACAGGGCCTCCTACAATGAGCAGTTCTTC. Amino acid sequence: CASTVDRASYNEQFF.

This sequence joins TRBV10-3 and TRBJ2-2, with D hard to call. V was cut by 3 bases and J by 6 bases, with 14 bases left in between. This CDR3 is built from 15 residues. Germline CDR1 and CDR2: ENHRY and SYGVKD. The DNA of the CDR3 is TGTGCCATCAGTGAAGAGAGGATCTACTCCGGGGAGCTGTTTTTT. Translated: CAISEERIYSGELFF.

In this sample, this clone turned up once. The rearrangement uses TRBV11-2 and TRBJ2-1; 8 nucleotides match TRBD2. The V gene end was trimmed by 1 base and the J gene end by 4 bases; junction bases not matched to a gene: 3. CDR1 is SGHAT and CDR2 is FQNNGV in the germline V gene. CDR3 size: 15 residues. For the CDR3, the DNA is TGTGCCAGCAGCTTAGGGTTAGCGGGGTACAATGAGCAGTTCTTC. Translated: CASSLGLAGYNEQFF.

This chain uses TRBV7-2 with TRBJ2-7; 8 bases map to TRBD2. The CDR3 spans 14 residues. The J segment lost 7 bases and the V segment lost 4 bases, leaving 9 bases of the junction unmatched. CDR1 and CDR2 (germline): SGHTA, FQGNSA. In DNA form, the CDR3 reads TGTGCCAGCAGCTCTGGACTAGCAGGGGAAGAGCAGTACTTC. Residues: CASSSGLAGEEQYF.

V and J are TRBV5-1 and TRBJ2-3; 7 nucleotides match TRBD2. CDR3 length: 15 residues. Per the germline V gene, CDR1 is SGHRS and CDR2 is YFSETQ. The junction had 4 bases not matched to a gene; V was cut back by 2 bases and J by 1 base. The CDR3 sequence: CASSFASGRTDTQYF. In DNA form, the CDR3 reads TGCGCCAGCAGCTTTGCTAGCGGACGCACAGATACGCAGTATTTT.

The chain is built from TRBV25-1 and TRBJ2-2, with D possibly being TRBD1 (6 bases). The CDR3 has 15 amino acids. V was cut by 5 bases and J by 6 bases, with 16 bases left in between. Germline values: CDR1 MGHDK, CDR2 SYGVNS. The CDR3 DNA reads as TGTGCCAGCAGTCAGAATACAGGGTCCCCCGGGGAGCTGTTTTTT. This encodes CASSQNTGSPGELFF.

CDR3 sequence reads: CASSFRVGGELFF. CDR3 nucleotides: TGTGCCAGCAGCTTCCGGGTAGGCGGGGAGCTGTTTTTT. This chain links TRBV7-2 with TRBJ2-2; D gene ambiguous. CDR3 length equals 13 residues. V lost 3 bases, J lost 7 bases, and 9 bases lay in between. CDR1 is SGHTA and CDR2 is FQGNSA in the germline V gene.

DNA of the CDR3: TGTGCCAGCACCCTACCGGGACAACAATACGAGCAGTACTTC. Amino acid sequence: CASTLPGQQYEQYF. The chain combines TRBV28 with TRBJ2-7; tentatively, D is TRBD1 (6 bases). The CDR3 length is 14 residues. CDR1 is MDHEN and CDR2 is SYDVKM in the germline V gene. The V end was cut by 7 bases, the J end by 4 bases, with 17 bases between.

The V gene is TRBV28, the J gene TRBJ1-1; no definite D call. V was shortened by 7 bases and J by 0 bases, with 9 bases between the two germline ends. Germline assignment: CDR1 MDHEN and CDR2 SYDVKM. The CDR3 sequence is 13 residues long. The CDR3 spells CASTLELNTEAFF. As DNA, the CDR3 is TGTGCCAGCACCCTCGAGTTGAACACTGAAGCTTTCTTT.

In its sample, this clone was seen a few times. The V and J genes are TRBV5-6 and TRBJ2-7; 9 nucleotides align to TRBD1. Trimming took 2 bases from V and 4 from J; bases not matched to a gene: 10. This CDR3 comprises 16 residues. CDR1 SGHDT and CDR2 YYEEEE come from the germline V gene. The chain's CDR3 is CASSFGGTGPAYEQYF. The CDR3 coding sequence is TGTGCCAGCAGCTTCGGCGGGACAGGGCCCGCGTACGAGCAGTACTTC.

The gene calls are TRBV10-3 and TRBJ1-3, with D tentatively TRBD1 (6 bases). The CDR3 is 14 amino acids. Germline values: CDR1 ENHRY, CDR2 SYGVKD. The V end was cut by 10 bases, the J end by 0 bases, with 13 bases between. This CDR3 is CATGLQGSGNTIYF. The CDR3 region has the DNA TGTGCCACGGGGTTACAGGGCTCTGGAAACACCATATATTTT.

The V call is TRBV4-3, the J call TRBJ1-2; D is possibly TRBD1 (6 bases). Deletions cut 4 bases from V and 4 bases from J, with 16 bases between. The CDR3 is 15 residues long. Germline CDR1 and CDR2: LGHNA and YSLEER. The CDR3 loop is CASSPSPGTIYGYTF. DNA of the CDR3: TGCGCCAGCAGCCCAAGTCCCGGGACAATCTATGGCTACACCTTC.

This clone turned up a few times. CDR3 in DNA: TGTGCTAGTGTCTCCTCCGAGGGTTCCTACGAGCAGTACTTC. This sequence encodes CASVSSEGSYEQYF. V gene TRBV12-5 combines with J gene TRBJ2-7, with D maybe TRBD2 (5 bases). This CDR3 is built from 14 residues. Germline V CDR1 and CDR2: LGHNT, FRNRAP. V was cut by 7 bases and J by 1 base, with 14 bases left in between.